What follows are 25 T cell receptor beta chains derived from one specimen sequenced in a study of graft-versus-host responses after intestinal transplantation (dated by TCRdb to about 2021). Antigens of these TCRs are unknown. In light of the paper, this sample's time point label describes: cells obtained before transplantation from donor or recipient. The library was obtained by the immunoSEQ multiplex PCR assay. Not all clones reach the TCRdb copy of this immuneACCESS table, which keeps in-frame sequences only. Checked studies attribute under half of the gap to unresolved V genes and leave the rest unexplained. The sample contains more than 65,000 clones, approximately 91% of them found a single time. Approximately 0.33% of the sample lies in the top ten. The sample consisted of unstimulated CD4+ T cells sorted from spleen or lymph node cells, taken before intestinal transplant. The origin of the receptors is a human donor who received an intestinal transplant.

A single count supports this clone. The J gene is TRBJ2-7, the V gene TRBV27, with 7 bases matching TRBD1. The CDR3 sequence is 13 residues long. The ends lost 6 bases at V and 12 bases at J; junction bases unmatched: 14. Germline V gene lookup returns CDR1 MNHEY and CDR2 SMNVEV (reference sequence). CDR3 amino acids: CASSSALQGRRYF. The CDR3 coding sequence is TGTGCCAGCAGCTCAGCCCTACAGGGGAGAAGGTACTTC.

The chain has TRBV9 and TRBJ2-2; D might be TRBD2 (5 bases). This CDR3 is 14 amino acids long. Germline CDR1 is SGDLS and CDR2 is YYNGEE. Trimming took off 0 bases at V and 6 bases at J, with 9 bases between the two ends. The CDR3 loop is CASSVAGLPGELFF. The DNA of the CDR3 is TGTGCCAGCAGCGTAGCTGGACTGCCCGGGGAGCTGTTTTTT.

In its sample, this clone was seen once. Here the CDR3 DNA reads TGCGCCAGCAGCCGGACAGGGTTCACAGATACGCAGTATTTT. Residues: CASSRTGFTDTQYF. The chain combines TRBV5-1 with TRBJ2-3; TRBD1 matches 8 bases. Germline CDR1 reads SGHRS; CDR2 reads YFSETQ. V dropped 4 bases and J dropped 2; count of bases not matched to a gene: 3. The length of the CDR3 is 14 residues.

V and J are TRBV28 and TRBJ2-3; 8 nucleotides match TRBD2. CDR3 length equals 16 residues. The ends lost 5 bases at V and 0 bases at J; junction bases unmatched: 7. The germline gives CDR1 MDHEN, CDR2 SYDVKM. Here the CDR3 DNA reads TGTGCCAGCAGTAGGGCGGGAGGTCCTAGCACAGATACGCAGTATTTT. Encoded protein: CASSRAGGPSTDTQYF. Full variable domain (outside the CDR3, taken from reference TRBV28 and TRBJ2-3): DVKVTQSSRYLVKRTGEKVFLECVQDMDHENMFWYRQDPGLGLRLIYFSYDVKMKEKGDIPEGYSVSREKKERFSLILESASTNQTSMYLCASSRAGGPSTDTQYFGPGTRLTVL.

This chain uses TRBV7-8 with TRBJ2-7, with TRBD2 as a possible D gene (6 bases). The CDR3 has 14 amino acids. Germline values: CDR1 SGHVS, CDR2 FQNEAQ. The V end was cut by 5 bases, the J end by 3 bases, with 14 bases between. The CDR3 DNA reads TGTGCCAGCAGCACCCGCCGACTAGTCTACGAGCAGTACTTC. It specifies CASSTRRLVYEQYF.

Written as DNA, the CDR3 is TGTGCCAGCAGTTCTGCCTTTAGACAGACCGGGGAGCTGTTTTTT. Protein sequence: CASSSAFRQTGELFF. This rearrangement joins TRBV27 to TRBJ2-2; D is perhaps TRBD1 (5 bases). V shed 4 bases and J shed 5 bases, with 14 bases lying between them. Germline CDR1 and CDR2: MNHEY and SMNVEV (reference sequence). The CDR3 runs to 15 residues.

The V gene is TRBV2, the J gene TRBJ2-1; maybe TRBD2 (5 bases). The germline CDR1 and CDR2 sequences are SNHLY and FYNNEI. V lost 6 bases, J lost 0 bases, and 6 bases lay in between. This CDR3 is built from 13 residues. CDR3 region: CASSRDSYNEQFF. The DNA for the CDR3 is TGTGCCAGCAGCCGGGACTCCTACAATGAGCAGTTCTTC. Variable domain in full (rest from reference TRBV2 and TRBJ2-1): EPEVTQTPSHQVTQMGQEVILRCVPISNHLYFYWYRQILGQKVEFLVSFYNNEISEKSEIFDDQFSVERPDGSNFTLKIRSTKLEDSAMYFCASSRDSYNEQFFGPGTRLTVL.

The chain is built from TRBV19 and TRBJ1-6; 9 bases are a match to TRBD1. The junction had 4 bases not matched to a gene; V was cut back by 5 bases and J by 8 bases. Germline lookup yields CDR1 LNHDA and CDR2 SQIVND (reference sequence). The CDR3 is made up of 14 amino acids. The CDR3, as DNA: TGTGCCAGTAGTCCCAGACAGGGGGATTCACCCCTCCACTTT. Translation gives CASSPRQGDSPLHF.

In regard to this clone: The junction shows a germline mismatch at one end, possibly a read error. The chain couples TRBV11-2 to TRBJ2-5; no reliable D call. The germline V gene has CDR1 SGHAT and CDR2 FQNNGV. The CDR3 has 17 amino acids. The CDR3 region has the DNA TGTGCCAGCAGCTTAGTAGTGACGGTGGGTTTCCAAGAGGCCCAGTACTTC. This sequence encodes CASSLVVTVGFQEAQYF.

The gene calls are TRBV28 and TRBJ2-7; the match to TRBD1 covers 7 bases. Germline V lookup: CDR1 MDHEN, CDR2 SYDVKM. Germline trimming cut 8 bases from V and 2 bases from J; bases unmatched to any gene: 6. The CDR3 is made up of 13 amino acids. This CDR3 reads CASGTGAPYEQYF. The DNA of the CDR3 is TGTGCCAGCGGTACAGGGGCTCCCTACGAGCAGTACTTC.

This clone came up once. The chain uses TRBV27 and TRBJ2-3, with TRBD2 matching 7 bases. Looked up from germline, CDR1 is MNHEY and CDR2 is SMNVEV (reference sequence). This CDR3 is 17 amino acids long. V lost 3 bases to trimming and J lost 0 bases; unmatched junction nucleotides: 9. The DNA of the CDR3 is TGTGCCAGCAGTTTTATGGGGAGGGGCGCTAGCACAGATACGCAGTATTTT. Its translation is CASSFMGRGASTDTQYF.

The rearrangement joins TRBV2 to TRBJ2-7, with a tentative D call TRBD2 (6 bases). The germline gives CDR1 SNHLY, CDR2 FYNNEI. The CDR3 loop spans 12 amino acids. Deletions cut 6 bases from V and 6 bases from J, with 12 bases between. The CDR3 spells CASRSGTVEQYF. DNA for the CDR3: TGTGCCAGCAGATCCGGGACTGTCGAGCAGTACTTC.

J is TRBJ1-4 and V is TRBV11-2, with 7 bases aligning to TRBD1. CDR3 length: 15 residues. V was pared by 5 bases and J by 4 bases, with 7 bases of the junction left unmatched. CDR1 and CDR2 (germline): SGHAT, FQNNGV. As DNA, the CDR3 is TGTGCCAGCAGCATTGGGACAGTTGGTAATGAAAAACTGTTTTTT. This gives the protein CASSIGTVGNEKLFF.

The chain has TRBV7-8 and TRBJ2-7; possible D gene TRBD1, 6 bases. Trimming stripped 4 bases from V and 5 bases from J, with 15 bases between. Germline V gene sequence: CDR1 SGHVS, CDR2 FQNEAQ. The CDR3 is 14 amino acids. Here the CDR3 reads CASSSQGQADEQYF. The CDR3 DNA sequence: TGTGCCAGCAGCTCACAGGGACAAGCTGACGAGCAGTACTTC. The full variable domain, completed using reference TRBV7-8 and TRBJ2-7, is GAGVSQSPRYKVAKRGQDVALRCDPISGHVSLFWYQQALGQGPEFLTYFQNEAQLDKSGLPSDRFFAERPEGSVSTLKIQRTQQEDSAVYLCASSSQGQADEQYFGPGTRLTVT.

The V and J genes are TRBV5-1 and TRBJ1-5, with TRBD1 matching 8 bases. This CDR3 contains 16 residues. Germline CDR1 SGHRS, CDR2 YFSETQ. Trimming removed 0 bases from V and 6 bases from J; junction bases left unmatched: 8. The CDR3 region is CASSLAPTGGGQPQHF. Written as DNA, the CDR3 is TGCGCCAGCAGCTTGGCCCCAACAGGGGGAGGTCAGCCCCAGCATTTT.

The rearrangement joins TRBV6-4 to TRBJ1-5, with 9 bases fitting TRBD1. The CDR3 covers 13 residues. J lost 6 bases, V lost 6 bases, and 3 bases had no gene match. Looked up from germline, CDR1 is MRHNA and CDR2 is SNTAGT. The CDR3 here is CASSGDRAQPQHF. As DNA, the CDR3 is TGTGCCAGCAGCGGGGACAGGGCTCAGCCCCAGCATTTT.

The chain uses TRBV6-1 and TRBJ1-5; no firm D call. Germline V CDR1 and CDR2: MNHNS, SASEGT. Between the trimmed V and J ends, which lost 8 bases and 1 base, there was a span of 12 bases. The CDR3 runs to 14 residues. The CDR3 DNA reads TGTGCCAGCGCTATAGTCGGGAGCAATCAGCCCCAGCATTTT. This encodes CASAIVGSNQPQHF.

The genes are TRBV5-1 and TRBJ2-7; D gene unclear. CDR3 length: 14 residues. V dropped 2 bases and J dropped 0 bases, with 9 bases sitting between them. Germline V CDR1 and CDR2: SGHRS, YFSETQ. In DNA, the CDR3 is TGCGCCAGCAGCTTTGCAGGAAGCTCCTACGAGCAGTACTTC. Translation: CASSFAGSSYEQYF.

The CDR3 DNA is TGTGCCAGCAGCATTAGCGGGGACAATCAAGAGACCCAGTACTTC. This translates into CASSISGDNQETQYF. The rearrangement joins TRBV9 to TRBJ2-5; 8 bases match TRBD2. This CDR3 has 15 residues. Germline CDR1 is SGDLS and CDR2 is YYNGEE. Unmatched junction bases numbered 7, after V lost 4 bases and J lost 2 bases.

This chain connects TRBV30 to TRBJ1-6, with D maybe TRBD1 (6 bases). Trimming removed 5 bases at V and 7 bases at J, with 12 bases between. CDR1 and CDR2 from the germline V gene are GTSNPN and SVGIG (reference sequence). The CDR3 spans 13 residues. The CDR3 nucleotides are TGTGCCTGGGCCGGACAGCCAAATTCACCCCTCCACTTT. Its protein product is CAWAGQPNSPLHF.

The chain carries TRBV21-1 and TRBJ1-2; the table's D gene call, TRBD1, was not cross checked with the DNA. TRBV21-1 is a known pseudogene. CDR3 length: 14 residues. CDR3 loop: CASSRRDRCYGYTF. CDR3 in DNA: TGTGCCAGCAGCAGAAGGGACAGGTGCTATGGCTACACCTTC.

This CDR3 is CASSLGGREDTEAFF. CDR3 sequence (DNA): TGCGCCAGCAGCTTAGGGGGGCGGGAGGACACTGAAGCTTTCTTT. The chain employs TRBV5-1 and TRBJ1-1, with a weak D call TRBD1 (6 bases). This CDR3 is built from 15 residues. V lost 2 bases, J lost 3 bases, and 14 bases lay in between. The V gene's germline CDR1 is SGHRS and CDR2 YFSETQ.

The V call is TRBV9, the J call TRBJ2-7; 8 bases align to TRBD2. The V gene end was trimmed by 2 bases and the J gene end by 5 bases; junction bases not matched to a gene: 9. CDR1 and CDR2 from the germline V gene are SGDLS and YYNGEE. CDR3 length: 15 amino acids. CDR3 amino acids: CASSVRGTSRDEQYF. The CDR3 coding sequence is TGTGCCAGCAGCGTCCGTGGGACTAGTAGGGACGAGCAGTACTTC.

The rearrangement joins TRBV28 to TRBJ1-5; TRBD1 aligns across 7 bases. The J segment lost 5 bases and the V segment lost 6 bases, leaving 10 bases of the junction unmatched. This CDR3 region has 15 residues. CDR1 and CDR2 from the germline V gene are MDHEN and SYDVKM. The CDR3 region is CASRLQGPVYQPQHF. In nucleotides, the CDR3 is TGTGCCAGCAGATTACAGGGGCCTGTATATCAGCCCCAGCATTTT.

This clone occurred once. The chain employs TRBV5-4 and TRBJ2-1; 8 bases agree with TRBD2. This CDR3 has 16 residues. V shed 6 bases, J shed 3 bases, and the junction held 11 bases outside the gene matches. Germline V gene sequence: CDR1 SGHNT, CDR2 YYREEE (reference sequence). The chain's CDR3 is CASTGPGRAGYNEQFF. The CDR3 DNA is TGTGCCAGCACCGGGCCCGGGAGGGCAGGCTACAATGAGCAGTTCTTC.